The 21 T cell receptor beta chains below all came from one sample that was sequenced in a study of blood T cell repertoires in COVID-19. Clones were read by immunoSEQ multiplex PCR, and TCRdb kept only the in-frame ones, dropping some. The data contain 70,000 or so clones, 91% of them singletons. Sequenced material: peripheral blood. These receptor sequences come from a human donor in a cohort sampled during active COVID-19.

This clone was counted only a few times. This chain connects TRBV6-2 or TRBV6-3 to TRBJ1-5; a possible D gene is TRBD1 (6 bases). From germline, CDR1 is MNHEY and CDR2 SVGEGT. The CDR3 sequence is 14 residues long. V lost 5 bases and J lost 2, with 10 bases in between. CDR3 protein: CASSQDSGNQPQHF. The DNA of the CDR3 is TGTGCCAGCAGTCAGGACAGCGGCAATCAGCCCCAGCATTTT.

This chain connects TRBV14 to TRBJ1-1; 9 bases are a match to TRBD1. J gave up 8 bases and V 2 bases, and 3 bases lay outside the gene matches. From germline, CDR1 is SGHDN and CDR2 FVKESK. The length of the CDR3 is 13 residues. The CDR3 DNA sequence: TGTGCCAGCAGCCAATACAGGGGGCAGGAAGCTTTCTTT. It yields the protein CASSQYRGQEAFF.

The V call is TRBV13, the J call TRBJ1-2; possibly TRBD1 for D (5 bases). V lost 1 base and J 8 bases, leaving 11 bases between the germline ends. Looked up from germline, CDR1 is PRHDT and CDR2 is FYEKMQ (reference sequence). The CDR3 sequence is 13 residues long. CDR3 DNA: TGTGCCAGCAGCTTAGACGGGGGAGAGGGCTACACCTTC. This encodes CASSLDGGEGYTF.

As DNA, the CDR3 is TGTGCCAGCAGCTTGGAACGGGGGGGCTCCGGCGAGCAGTACTTC. Translation: CASSLERGGSGEQYF. The V gene is TRBV11-2, the J gene TRBJ2-7; 8 positions agree with TRBD2. CDR1 is SGHAT and CDR2 is FQNNGV in the germline V gene. The CDR3 extends over 15 amino acids. V was clipped by 3 bases and J by 6 bases; unmatched bases: 10.

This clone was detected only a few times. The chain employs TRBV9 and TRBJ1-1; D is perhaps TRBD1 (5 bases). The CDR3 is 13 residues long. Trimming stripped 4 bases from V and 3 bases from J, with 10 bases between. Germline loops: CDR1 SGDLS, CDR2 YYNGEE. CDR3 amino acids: CASSQGWDTEAFF. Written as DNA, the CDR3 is TGTGCCAGCAGCCAGGGATGGGACACTGAAGCTTTCTTT.

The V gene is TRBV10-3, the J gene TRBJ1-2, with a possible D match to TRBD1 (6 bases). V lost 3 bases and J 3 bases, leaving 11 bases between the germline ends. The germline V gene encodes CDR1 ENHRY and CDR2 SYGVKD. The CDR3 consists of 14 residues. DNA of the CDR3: TGTGCCATCAGTGACAGGGGAAAGGACTATGGCTACACCTTC. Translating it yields CAISDRGKDYGYTF.

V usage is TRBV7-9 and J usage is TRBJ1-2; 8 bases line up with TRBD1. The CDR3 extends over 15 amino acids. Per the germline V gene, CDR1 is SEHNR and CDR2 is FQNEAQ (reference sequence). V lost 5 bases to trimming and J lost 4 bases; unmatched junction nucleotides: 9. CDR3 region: CASSHQGAPVYGYTF. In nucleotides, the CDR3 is TGTGCCAGCAGCCATCAGGGGGCGCCGGTCTATGGCTACACCTTC.

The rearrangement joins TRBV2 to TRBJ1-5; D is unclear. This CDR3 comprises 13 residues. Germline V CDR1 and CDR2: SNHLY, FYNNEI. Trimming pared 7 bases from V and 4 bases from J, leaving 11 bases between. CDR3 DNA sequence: TGTGCCAGCAAAATGTCACTTAATCAGCCCCAGCATTTT. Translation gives CASKMSLNQPQHF.

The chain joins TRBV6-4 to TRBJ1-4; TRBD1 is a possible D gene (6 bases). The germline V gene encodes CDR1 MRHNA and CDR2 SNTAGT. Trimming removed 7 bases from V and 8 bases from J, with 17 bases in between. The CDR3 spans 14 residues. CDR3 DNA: TGTGCCAGCAATCCGCCGCAGGGGCGAGAAAAACTGTTTTTT. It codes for CASNPPQGREKLFF.

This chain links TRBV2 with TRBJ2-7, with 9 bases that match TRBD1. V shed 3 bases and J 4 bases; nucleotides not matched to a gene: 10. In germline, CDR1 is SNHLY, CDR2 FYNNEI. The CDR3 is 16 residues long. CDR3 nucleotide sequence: TGTGCCAGCAGTGAGCTCGGGACAGGGAAAGGGTACGAGCAGTACTTC. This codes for CASSELGTGKGYEQYF.

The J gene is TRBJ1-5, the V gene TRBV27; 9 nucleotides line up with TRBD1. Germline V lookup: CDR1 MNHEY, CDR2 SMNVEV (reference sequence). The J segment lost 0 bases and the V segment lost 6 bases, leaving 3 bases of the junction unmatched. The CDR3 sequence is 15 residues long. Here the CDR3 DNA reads TGTGCCAGCAGCCGGACAGGGGATAGCAATCAGCCCCAGCATTTT. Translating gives CASSRTGDSNQPQHF.

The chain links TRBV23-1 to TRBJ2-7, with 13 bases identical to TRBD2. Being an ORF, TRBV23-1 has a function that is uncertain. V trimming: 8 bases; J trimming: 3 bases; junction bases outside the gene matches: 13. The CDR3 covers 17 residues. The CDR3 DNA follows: TGCGCCAGCGGGCTCCAAACCGGGACTAGCGGGGACTACGAGCAGTACTTC. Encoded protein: CASGLQTGTSGDYEQYF.

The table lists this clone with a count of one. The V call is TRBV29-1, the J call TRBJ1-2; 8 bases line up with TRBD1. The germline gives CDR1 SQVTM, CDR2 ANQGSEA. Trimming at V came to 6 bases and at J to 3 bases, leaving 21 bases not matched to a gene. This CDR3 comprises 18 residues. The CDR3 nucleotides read TGCAGCGTCCTACTCCAGGGGCAGGGGGCAGGGGATTACTATGGCTACACCTTC. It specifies CSVLLQGQGAGDYYGYTF.

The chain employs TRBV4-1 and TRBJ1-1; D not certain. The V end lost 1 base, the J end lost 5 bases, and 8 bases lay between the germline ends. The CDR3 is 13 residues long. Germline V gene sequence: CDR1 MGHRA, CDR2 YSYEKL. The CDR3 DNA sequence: TGCGCCAGCAGCCAAGGCTCTCGGACTGAAGCTTTCTTT. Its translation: CASSQGSRTEAFF.

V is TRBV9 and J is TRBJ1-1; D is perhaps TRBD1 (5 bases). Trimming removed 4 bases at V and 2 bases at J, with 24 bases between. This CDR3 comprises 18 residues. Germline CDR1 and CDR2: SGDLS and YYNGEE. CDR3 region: CASSHSRDLNRDNTEAFF. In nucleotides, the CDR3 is TGTGCCAGCAGCCATTCCCGGGACTTAAACCGGGATAACACTGAAGCTTTCTTT.

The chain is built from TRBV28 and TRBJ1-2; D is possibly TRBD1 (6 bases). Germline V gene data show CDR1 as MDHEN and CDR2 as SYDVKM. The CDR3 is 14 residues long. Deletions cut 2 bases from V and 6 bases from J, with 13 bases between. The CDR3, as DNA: TGTGCCAGCAGTTTAACCTCAGGGGTAAATGGCTACACCTTC. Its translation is CASSLTSGVNGYTF.

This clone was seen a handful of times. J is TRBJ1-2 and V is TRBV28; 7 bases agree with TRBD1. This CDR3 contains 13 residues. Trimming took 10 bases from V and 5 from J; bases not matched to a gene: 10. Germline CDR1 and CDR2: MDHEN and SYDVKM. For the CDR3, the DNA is TGTGCCACTTTCCGGGACAGACTTTATGGCTACACCTTC. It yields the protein CATFRDRLYGYTF.

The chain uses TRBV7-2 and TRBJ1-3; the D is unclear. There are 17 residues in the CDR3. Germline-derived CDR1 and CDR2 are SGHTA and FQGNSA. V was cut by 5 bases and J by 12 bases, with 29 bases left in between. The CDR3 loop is CASSNSAADATSSGIYF. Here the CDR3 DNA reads TGTGCCAGCAGCAACTCAGCAGCAGATGCAACCTCCTCGGGCATATATTTT.

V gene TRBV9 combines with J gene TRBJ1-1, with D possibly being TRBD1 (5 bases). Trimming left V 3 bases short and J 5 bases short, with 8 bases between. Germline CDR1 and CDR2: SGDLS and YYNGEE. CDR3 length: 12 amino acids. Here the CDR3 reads CASSGPGTEAFF. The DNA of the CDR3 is TGTGCCAGCAGCGGTCCAGGGACTGAAGCTTTCTTT.

DNA for the CDR3: TGTGCCAGCACCGGAGGGGGGGTTTCCGGAAACACCATATATTTT. It specifies CASTGGGVSGNTIYF. This sequence joins TRBV5-4 and TRBJ1-3, with D tentatively TRBD1 (6 bases). V was trimmed by 6 bases and J by 4 bases, leaving 17 bases between them. The CDR3 length is 15 residues. Germline V gene lookup returns CDR1 SGHNT and CDR2 YYREEE (reference sequence).

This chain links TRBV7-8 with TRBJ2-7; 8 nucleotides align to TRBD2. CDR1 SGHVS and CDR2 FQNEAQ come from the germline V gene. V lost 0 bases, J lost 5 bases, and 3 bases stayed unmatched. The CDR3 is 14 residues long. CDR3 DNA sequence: TGTGCCAGCAGCTTAGCCGGGACTAGGCACGAGCAGTACTTC. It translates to CASSLAGTRHEQYF. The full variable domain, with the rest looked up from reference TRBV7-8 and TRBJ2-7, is GAGVSQSPRYKVAKRGQDVALRCDPISGHVSLFWYQQALGQGPEFLTYFQNEAQLDKSGLPSDRFFAERPEGSVSTLKIQRTQQEDSAVYLCASSLAGTRHEQYFGPGTRLTVT.